The clone carrying this T cell receptor (beta chain) was seen just once. Its target is unknown. The data stem from a study of Graves' ophthalmopathy and Graves' hyperthyroidism. About the research overall: Untreated patients at initial diagnosis provided peripheral blood. General study results and limits: Classification of ophthalmopathy versus stable hyperthyroidism by a 13-signature model yielded about 90% sensitivity and roughly 81% specificity.

RNA served as the template for amplifying TCR beta CDR3 regions. RT-PCR was first run with HTBI primers, then multiplex PCR in a second round. TCRdb re-called the multiplex PCR reads with MiXCR, one entry per CDR3 protein. The profile shows 200,000 to 250,000 distinct CDR3 sequences, around 45% of them singletons. Those donors who had ophthalmopathy presented with moderate-to-severe activity, a CAS of ≥3, a NOSPECS of ≥4 and a duration under 3 months. The PBMCs had their origin in less than 13 ml of fresh peripheral blood. This CDR3 is built from 15 residues. V was clipped by 4 bases and J by 1 base; unmatched bases: 2.

Sequencing was done on a sample of peripheral blood. The V call is TRBV12-3 or TRBV12-4, the J call TRBJ2-2, with 8 bases matching TRBD2. This receptor was identified in an adult man with Graves' ophthalmopathy. CDR3 protein: CASSYSGRNTGELFF. CDR3 in DNA: TGTGCCAGCAGTTACAGCGGGAGGAACACCGGGGAGCTGTTTTTT.